This T cell receptor (beta chain) came from a study of blood T cell repertoires in COVID-19. Libraries were prepared by immunoSEQ multiplex PCR; TCRdb keeps only in-frame clonotypes and omits some of them. The sample has about 57,000 clones; 82% are singletons. CDR1 and CDR2 from the germline V gene are MNHEY and SVGAGI. The CDR3 is made up of 13 amino acids. V dropped 5 bases and J dropped 12; count of bases not matched to a gene: 8. The chain is built from TRBV6-5 and TRBJ2-1; 9 bases are shared with TRBD2. This clonotype originated in a woman aged 55-70 years with acute or convalescent COVID-19. The specimen was peripheral blood. The DNA for the CDR3 is TGTGCCAGCAGTCCATCCAGCGGGGGGCGGCAGTTCTTC. It specifies CASSPSSGGRQFF.